The following is a T cell receptor (beta chain) sequence with its context. The record originates from a study of blood T cell repertoires in COVID-19. Study at large: Material from acute and convalescent COVID-19 was sourced from the United States, Italy and Spain. Sources were T cells, B-cell-depleted T cells, or PBMCs; the material itself was cDNA or gDNA.

In the authors' methods: Researchers report that nucleated cell counts were estimated from reference gene primer amplification. This table comes from immunoSEQ multiplex PCR, and its TCRdb copy is limited to in-frame clones, with some not included. The V and J calls and the clone size are those of that table, but D and trimming were determined from the DNA. The sample contains 30,000 or so clones, approximately 85% of which appear only once. The CDR3 runs to 14 residues. Trimming pared 4 bases from V and 1 base from J, leaving 9 bases between. Germline V gene lookup returns CDR1 SNHLY and CDR2 FYNNEI.

Material for sequencing was peripheral blood. The rearrangement links TRBV2 to TRBJ2-3; no definite D call. The TCR was taken from a woman older than 75 with COVID-19, enrolled during active disease. CDR3 sequence: CASSADTGTDTQYF. CDR3 DNA: TGTGCCAGCAGTGCAGACACCGGCACAGATACGCAGTATTTT. Looking up the rest from reference TRBV2 and TRBJ2-3 gives the full variable domain: EPEVTQTPSHQVTQMGQEVILRCVPISNHLYFYWYRQILGQKVEFLVSFYNNEISEKSEIFDDQFSVERPDGSNFTLKIRSTKLEDSAMYFCASSADTGTDTQYFGPGTRLTVL.